A selection of T cell receptor beta chains follows, all from one sample in a study of blood T cell repertoires in COVID-19. The data were produced by immunoSEQ multiplex PCR, yet TCRdb's version contains in-frame clones alone and is incomplete. The repertoire holds roughly 340,000 clones, more than 70% seen once, with around 3% in the top ten. Sample: peripheral blood. The receptors originated from a woman between 25 and 40 years old with COVID-19, enrolled during active disease. The CDR3 runs from the conserved cysteine through the conserved F or W. Each record gives: CDR3 protein, CDR3 DNA, V gene, D gene, clone size, J gene. The D gene is left open where the match is weak. Clone size is not always given. Where it is, it says once, few, many or a class for expanded clones.

CAISGRTGTPLHF	TGTGCCATCAGTGGGCGGACAGGGACACCCCTCCACTTT	TRBV10-3	TRBD1	NA	TRBJ1-6
CASSSSNRGVNTEAFF	TGTGCCAGCAGTTCTTCAAACAGGGGAGTAAACACTGAAGCTTTCTTT	TRBV6-6	TRBD1	NA	TRBJ1-1
CASSQWGTSEPTDTQYF	TGTGCCAGCAGCCAATGGGGGACTAGCGAGCCCACAGATACGCAGTATTTT	TRBV3-1/TRBV3-2	TRBD2	NA	TRBJ2-3
CASSFRLAPYNEQFF	TGTGCCAGCAGTTTTCGGCTAGCGCCTTACAATGAGCAGTTCTTC	TRBV27	NA	NA	TRBJ2-1
CASSSPGTPYNEQFF	TGTGCCAGCAGTTCCCCCGGGACACCATACAATGAGCAGTTCTTC	TRBV6-2/TRBV6-3	NA	NA	TRBJ2-1
CASSQGGGGNTGELFF	TGTGCCAGCAGCCAAGGAGGGGGTGGGAACACCGGGGAGCTGTTTTTT	TRBV3-1/TRBV3-2	NA	NA	TRBJ2-2
CAWSEEYNQPQHF	TGTGCCTGGAGTGAGGAGTACAATCAGCCCCAGCATTTT	TRBV30	NA	few	TRBJ1-5
CAWSPYRGSEKLFF	TGTGCCTGGAGCCCCTACAGGGGATCTGAAAAACTGTTTTTT	TRBV30	TRBD1	NA	TRBJ1-4
CASSLTGTSGIGNTGELFF	TGTGCCAGCAGCTTAACCGGGACTAGCGGGATCGGGAACACCGGGGAGCTGTTTTTT	TRBV11-2	TRBD2	NA	TRBJ2-2
CASSLKSSYEQYF	TGTGCCAGCAGCCTAAAGAGCTCCTACGAGCAGTACTTC	TRBV7-2	NA	once	TRBJ2-7
CASSLRDRVGSYNSPLHF	TGTGCCAGCAGCTTAAGGGACAGGGTTGGGTCCTATAATTCACCCCTCCACTTT	TRBV11-2	TRBD1	NA	TRBJ1-6
CASSTSTGTSGISTGQETQYF	TGTGCCAGCAGCACATCAACCGGGACTAGCGGGATCAGTACTGGACAAGAGACCCAGTACTTC	TRBV9	TRBD2	NA	TRBJ2-5
CSVEGGTGSYTEAFF	TGCAGCGTTGAAGGGGGGACAGGGAGTTACACTGAAGCTTTCTTT	TRBV29-1	TRBD1	NA	TRBJ1-1
CASSQQETQYF	TGTGCCAGCAGCCAACAAGAGACCCAGTACTTC	TRBV12-3/TRBV12-4	NA	NA	TRBJ2-5
CAISEVGEDNEQFF	TGTGCCATCAGTGAGGTCGGGGAGGACAATGAGCAGTTCTTC	TRBV10-3	NA	NA	TRBJ2-1
CASTIRRGTSGGYNEQFF	TGTGCCAGCACCATACGCAGGGGGACTAGCGGGGGGTACAATGAGCAGTTCTTC	TRBV5-4	TRBD2	NA	TRBJ2-1
CASSPRGSGRGGGPDTQYF	TGTGCCAGCAGCCCTCGGGGTAGCGGGAGGGGCGGAGGCCCAGATACGCAGTATTTT	TRBV11-3	TRBD2	NA	TRBJ2-3
CASSLVAGVNTGELFF	TGTGCCAGCAGCTTAGTGGCGGGGGTGAACACCGGGGAGCTGTTTTTT	TRBV7-2	TRBD2	NA	TRBJ2-2
CASSPQRADQETQYF	TGTGCCAGCAGCCCACAGCGGGCCGACCAAGAGACCCAGTACTTC	TRBV7-2	NA	NA	TRBJ2-5
CASSQNRDSLNTEAFF	TGCGCCAGCAGCCAAAACCGGGACAGCTTAAACACTGAAGCTTTCTTT	TRBV4-1	TRBD1	NA	TRBJ1-1
CAWSGGQGRGYTF	TGTGCCTGGAGTGGAGGACAGGGACGTGGCTACACCTTC	TRBV30	TRBD1	NA	TRBJ1-2
CASSYSRQGRGSPLHF	TGTGCCAGCAGTTATTCCAGACAGGGTCGAGGTTCACCCCTCCACTTT	TRBV6-5	TRBD1	NA	TRBJ1-6
CASRKAGTGANVLTF	TGTGCCAGCAGAAAGGCGGGCACTGGGGCCAACGTCCTGACTTTC	TRBV27	NA	NA	TRBJ2-6
CASSLGARSNQPQHF	TGTGCCAGCAGCTTAGGGGCCAGGTCAAATCAGCCCCAGCATTTT	TRBV28	NA	few	TRBJ1-5
CASSPPSIRREYF	TGTGCCAGCTCACCACCAAGTATTAGGAGGGAGTACTTC	TRBV18	NA	NA	TRBJ2-7
CASSEQGNQPQHF	TGTGCCAGCAGCGAACAGGGAAATCAGCCCCAGCATTTT	TRBV7-9	NA	NA	TRBJ1-5
CASSQDPRVGGGRKNQPQHF	TGTGCCAGCAGCCAAGATCCGAGGGTTGGAGGCGGGAGGAAGAATCAGCCCCAGCATTTT	TRBV3-1/TRBV3-2	NA	NA	TRBJ1-5
CASSLLRGSTRDTIYF	TGTGCCAGCAGCTTATTAAGGGGATCAACCCGGGACACCATATATTTT	TRBV11-2	NA	NA	TRBJ1-3
CASSSRRGQGTDTQYF	TGTGCCAGCAGCAGTAGGAGGGGGCAGGGCACAGATACGCAGTATTTT	TRBV11-3	NA	NA	TRBJ2-3
CATSSPTPGLNEKLFF	TGTGCCACCAGCAGTCCTACACCGGGTCTAAATGAAAAACTGTTTTTT	TRBV15	NA	NA	TRBJ1-4
CASSLRSGVGGEQFF	TGCGCCAGCAGCTTGAGGAGCGGGGTAGGAGGTGAGCAGTTCTTC	TRBV5-1	TRBD2	NA	TRBJ2-1
CASSRAGNQETQYF	TGTGCCAGCAGCCGTGCCGGGAACCAAGAGACCCAGTACTTC	TRBV5-5	NA	NA	TRBJ2-5
CATRQGAREQYF	TGTGCCACTCGACAGGGGGCAAGGGAGCAGTACTTC	TRBV2	TRBD1	NA	TRBJ2-7
CASSLAGTSGTTDTQYF	TGCGCCAGCAGCTTGGCGGGTACTAGCGGGACCACAGATACGCAGTATTTT	TRBV5-1	TRBD2	NA	TRBJ2-3
CASSRDTPGANVLTF	TGTGCCAGCAGCAGGGATACTCCTGGGGCCAACGTCCTGACTTTC	TRBV28	NA	once	TRBJ2-6
CASSIDGTGGMNTEAFF	TGTGCCAGTAGTATAGATGGGACAGGGGGCATGAACACTGAAGCTTTCTTT	TRBV19	TRBD1	NA	TRBJ1-1
CASGTSGTGGETQYF	TGTGCTAGCGGGACTTCCGGGACAGGGGGTGAGACCCAGTACTTC	TRBV7-7	TRBD1	NA	TRBJ2-5
CASKKGTAYNSPLHF	TGTGCCAGCAAAAAAGGGACAGCTTATAATTCACCCCTCCACTTT	TRBV27	TRBD1	NA	TRBJ1-6
CASSLEVYAGELFF	TGTGCCAGCAGCTTAGAGGTCTACGCCGGGGAGCTGTTTTTT	TRBV11-2	NA	NA	TRBJ2-2
CAWRTPYRERASYNEQFF	TGTGCCTGGAGGACCCCCTACCGAGAGAGGGCCTCCTACAATGAGCAGTTCTTC	TRBV30	NA	NA	TRBJ2-1
CASSFAGGASYNEQFF	TGTGCCAGCAGCTTTGCGGGCGGGGCCTCCTACAATGAGCAGTTCTTC	TRBV11-3	NA	once	TRBJ2-1
CASSTTGTGGEQYF	TGTGCCAGTAGTACCACCGGGACAGGGGGCGAGCAGTACTTC	TRBV19	TRBD1	NA	TRBJ2-7
CASSESGRQETQYF	TGTGCCAGCAGTGAATCCGGCAGGCAAGAGACCCAGTACTTC	TRBV6-1	NA	NA	TRBJ2-5
CASSSGTQIYNEQFF	TGTGCCAGCAGCTCCGGGACTCAAATCTACAATGAGCAGTTCTTC	TRBV11-3	NA	NA	TRBJ2-1
CATSDGQGGNTGELFF	TGTGCCACCAGTGATGGACAGGGGGGGAACACCGGGGAGCTGTTTTTT	TRBV24-1	TRBD1	NA	TRBJ2-2
CASSHSAFRQSYNEQFF	TGCGCCAGCAGCCACAGCGCGTTCCGTCAGTCCTACAATGAGCAGTTCTTC	TRBV4-1	NA	NA	TRBJ2-1
CASSPRTGGNSPLHF	TGTGCCAGCAGTCCTAGGACAGGGGGAAATTCACCCCTCCACTTT	TRBV28	TRBD1	NA	TRBJ1-6
CASSLDLARSSYEQYF	TGTGCCAGCAGCTTAGATCTAGCAAGGAGCTCCTACGAGCAGTACTTC	TRBV11-1	NA	NA	TRBJ2-7